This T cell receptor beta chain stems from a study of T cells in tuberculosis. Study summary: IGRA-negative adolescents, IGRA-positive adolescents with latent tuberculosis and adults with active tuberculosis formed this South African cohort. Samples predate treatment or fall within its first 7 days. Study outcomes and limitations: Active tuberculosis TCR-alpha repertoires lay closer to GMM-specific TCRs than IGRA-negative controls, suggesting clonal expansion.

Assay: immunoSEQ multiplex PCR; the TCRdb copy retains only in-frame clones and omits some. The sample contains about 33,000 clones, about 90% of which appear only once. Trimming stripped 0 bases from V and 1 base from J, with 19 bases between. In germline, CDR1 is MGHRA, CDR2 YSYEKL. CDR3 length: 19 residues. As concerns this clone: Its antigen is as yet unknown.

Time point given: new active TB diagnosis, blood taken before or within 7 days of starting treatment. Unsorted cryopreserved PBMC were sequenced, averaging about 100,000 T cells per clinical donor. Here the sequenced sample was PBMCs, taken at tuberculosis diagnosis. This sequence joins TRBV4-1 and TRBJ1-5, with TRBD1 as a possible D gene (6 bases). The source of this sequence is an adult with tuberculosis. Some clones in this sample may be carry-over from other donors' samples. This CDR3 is CASSQDYGLGGASNQPQHF. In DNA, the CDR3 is TGCGCCAGCAGCCAAGATTATGGGTTAGGGGGGGCCAGCAATCAGCCCCAGCATTTT.